This is a list of T cell receptor beta chains from one sample in a study of T cells after yellow fever vaccination. TCRdb re-derived calls from the 5' RACE reads in MiXCR, one entry per CDR3 protein. The data show 610,000 or so distinct CDR3 sequences, with about 12% seen just once and under 15% held by the top ten. Sequenced material: PBMCs, taken on the day of the yellow fever booster vaccination. Receptors were obtained from a man younger than 45 who received the YFV17D yellow fever vaccine. Both conserved end residues are part of each CDR3. Fields, in order: J gene, D gene, CDR3 length, V gene, clone size, CDR3 DNA, CDR3 protein. D genes are given only for firm matches. Rows give clone size only sometimes, using once, few, many, or a class for an expanded clone.

>TRBJ2-3|-|15|TRBV28|few
TGTGCCAGCAGATCCCCCGGGTCTCACACAGATACGCAGTATTTT
CASRSPGSHTDTQYF
>TRBJ1-3|-|15|TRBV7-9|-
TGTGCCAGCAGAAGCCACACGAGCTCTGGAAACACCATATATTTT
CASRSHTSSGNTIYF
>TRBJ1-2|-|12|TRBV20-1|few
TGCAGTGCCACACCGGACGGCCATGGCTACACCTTC
CSATPDGHGYTF
>TRBJ1-1|-|13|TRBV20-1|-
TGCAGTGCTAGAGGCAGGGGCAGTTCTGAAGCTTTCTTT
CSARGRGSSEAFF
>TRBJ2-5|-|14|TRBV7-2|once
TGTGCCAGCAGCTTATGGGCAGAGACGGAGACCCAGTACTTC
CASSLWAETETQYF
>TRBJ2-7|TRBD2|14|TRBV6-1|-
TGTGCCAGCAGGACTAGCGGGAGGCTAAAGGGGCAGTACTTC
CASRTSGRLKGQYF
>TRBJ2-7|TRBD2|16|TRBV2|-
TGTGCCAGCAGCGAAACCCTTCTAGCGGGAGCATACGAGCAGTACTTC
CASSETLLAGAYEQYF
>TRBJ2-1|TRBD2|11|TRBV20-1|few
TGCAGTGCTAGACAGCGGGAGGCGAGCCGTTTC
CSARQREASRF
>TRBJ1-3|-|14|TRBV9|-
TGTGCCAGCAGCGTAGAACGGGCTGGAAACACCATATATTTT
CASSVERAGNTIYF
>TRBJ2-7|-|13|TRBV4-3|few
TGCGCCAGCAGCCAAGAAGTATCTTCAGGGCAGTACTTC
CASSQEVSSGQYF
>TRBJ1-5|-|13|TRBV15|-
TGTGCCAGCCGTAAAGGGGTCAATCAGCCCCAGCATTTT
CASRKGVNQPQHF
>TRBJ2-1|TRBD2|16|TRBV2|-
TGTGCCAGCATGACTAGCGGGAGCGTCCCCTACAATGAGCAGTTCTTC
CASMTSGSVPYNEQFF
>TRBJ2-1|TRBD2|15|TRBV7-7|few
TGTGCCAGCAGCGCCCGACTAGTGGGGGGGAATGAGCAGTTCTTC
CASSARLVGGNEQFF
>TRBJ2-5|-|12|TRBV5-1|few
TGCGCAAGACACGGGGGAAAAGAGACCCAGTACTTC
CARHGGKETQYF
>TRBJ1-4|-|14|TRBV18|few
TGTGCCAGCTCACCGAGACAGAACAATGAAAAACTGTTTTTT
CASSPRQNNEKLFF
>TRBJ2-2|-|14|TRBV5-1|few
TGCGCCAGCAGCTTTCAGGGGTTCACCGGGGAGCTGTTTTTT
CASSFQGFTGELFF
>TRBJ2-1|-|15|TRBV5-1|-
TGCGCCAGCAGCTTGACCCAGGCGGTCTACAATGAGCAGTTCTTC
CASSLTQAVYNEQFF
>TRBJ1-4|-|14|TRBV20-1|few
TGCAGTGCTATAGAGGAGACAACTAATGAAAAACTGTTTTTT
CSAIEETTNEKLFF
>TRBJ1-1|-|14|TRBV27|-
TGTGCCAGCAGTCCCTCAGGAAAGAACACTGAAGCTTTCTTT
CASSPSGKNTEAFF
>TRBJ1-5|-|16|TRBV12-3/TRBV12-4|-
TGTGCCAGCAGTTTTTATGGGCAAGGGCTGAATCAGCCCCAGCATTTT
CASSFYGQGLNQPQHF
>TRBJ2-3|-|15|TRBV5-6|-
TGTGCCAGCAGCTTACCTAGCCGAGGGGGGAATACGCAGTATTTT
CASSLPSRGGNTQYF
>TRBJ2-1|TRBD2|18|TRBV24-1|-
TGTGCCACCAGTGCCGGACCGGGACTAGCGCGAATAACCAATGAGCAGTTCTTC
CATSAGPGLARITNEQFF
>TRBJ1-2|-|17|TRBV7-2|few
TGTGCCAGCAGCTTAGTGGCGCCGAGGTGGGCTAACTATGGCTACACCTTC
CASSLVAPRWANYGYTF
>TRBJ1-3|-|15|TRBV5-4|-
TGTGCCAGCAGCATCTACGGCTTCTCTGGAAACACCATATATTTT
CASSIYGFSGNTIYF
>TRBJ2-7|TRBD1|15|TRBV7-2|-
TGTGCCAGCAGATCTTCCGGGACAGGATCCTACGAGCAGTACTTC
CASRSSGTGSYEQYF
>TRBJ1-4|TRBD1|18|TRBV4-3|many
TGCGCCAGCAGCCTTGGGTTCGGGACAGGGCTAGGTAATGAAAAACTGTTTTTT
CASSLGFGTGLGNEKLFF
>TRBJ2-1|TRBD2|19|TRBV20-1|-
TGCAGTGTGGGCGGGGGAGCTAGCGGGAGGGCCAGGACCTACAATGAGCAGTTCTTC
CSVGGGASGRARTYNEQFF
>TRBJ2-1|TRBD2|15|TRBV24-1|few
TGTGCCACCAGTGATAGTGCGGGAGCTTACAATGAGCAGTTCTTC
CATSDSAGAYNEQFF
>TRBJ1-2|-|15|TRBV10-2|-
TGCGCCTCCCTAGGATCGGCGACCGGGGACTATGGCTACACCTTC
CASLGSATGDYGYTF
>TRBJ2-1|TRBD2|16|TRBV5-1|-
TGCGCCAGCAGCCCAAGACTAGCGGGAGGGCCTGGTGAGCAGTTCTTC
CASSPRLAGGPGEQFF
>TRBJ1-1|-|16|TRBV10-2|-
TGCGCCAGCAGTGAGTCGATGGGGCAGGTTTCTTCTGAAGCTTTCTTT
CASSESMGQVSSEAFF
>TRBJ2-1|-|14|TRBV4-3|-
TGCGCCAGCAGCTGGACAGCGGTCTACAATGAGCAGTTCTTC
CASSWTAVYNEQFF
>TRBJ2-5|TRBD2|15|TRBV20-1|few
TGCAGTGCTCTCTACTTTGGGCGGGAGCAAGAGACCCAGTACTTC
CSALYFGREQETQYF
>TRBJ2-7|TRBD1|15|TRBV7-2|few
TGTGCCAGCAGCTTAGGGACAGGGGGTAACTACGAGCAGTACTTC
CASSLGTGGNYEQYF
>TRBJ2-1|TRBD1|22|TRBV19|few
TGTGCCAGTAGTATCCCCAAGAACCGGGACAGGGGGGTCTCCACCCGGAGTAATGAGCAGTTCTTC
CASSIPKNRDRGVSTRSNEQFF
>TRBJ2-7|-|14|TRBV5-5|few
TGTGCCAGCAGCTTCCCAGGATCTCCCTACGAGCAGTACTTC
CASSFPGSPYEQYF
>TRBJ2-2|-|13|TRBV6-6|-
TGTGCCAGTCCCCGTAGCGATACCGGGGAGCTGTTTTTT
CASPRSDTGELFF
>TRBJ2-2|-|13|TRBV24-1|-
TGTGCCACCAGTGGATGGGGCACCGGGGAGCTGTTTTTT
CATSGWGTGELFF
>TRBJ2-2|-|15|TRBV7-2|few
TGTGCCAGCAGCTTAGCGTGGGATTGGACCGGGGAGCTGTTTTTT
CASSLAWDWTGELFF
>TRBJ2-2|-|15|TRBV7-2|few
TGTGCCAGCAGCTCTGCCCATGATGCCGCCGGGGAGCTGTTTTTT
CASSSAHDAAGELFF
>TRBJ2-7|-|15|TRBV3-1|-
TGTGCCAGCAGCCGGAGCCAGGCACCTTCCTACGAGCAGTACTTC
CASSRSQAPSYEQYF
>TRBJ2-2|-|14|TRBV27|few
TGTGCCAGCAGTCAGCTAGGGTCGGTTGGGGAGCTGTTTTTT
CASSQLGSVGELFF
>TRBJ2-3|TRBD2|16|TRBV15|few
TGTGCCACCAGCAGCATAACTAGCGGGTCTAAAGATACGCAGTATTTT
CATSSITSGSKDTQYF
>TRBJ2-1|TRBD2|13|TRBV20-1|-
TGCAGTGCTAGAATTAGCGGGAGGGCGGAGCAGTTCTTC
CSARISGRAEQFF
>TRBJ1-2|-|12|TRBV10-3|few
TGTGCCATCAGTGAGTCGCGGGGAGGCTACACCTTC
CAISESRGGYTF
>TRBJ2-3|TRBD2|21|TRBV7-8|-
TGTGCCAGCAGCTTCGGCGTGGCGGGGTTAGCGGGAGGACCTAGGACAGATACGCAGTATTTT
CASSFGVAGLAGGPRTDTQYF
>TRBJ2-3|-|15|TRBV12-3/TRBV12-4|few
TGTGCCAGCAGTTTTACGTGGGGAGGGGGAGATACGCAGTATTTT
CASSFTWGGGDTQYF
>TRBJ1-5|-|13|TRBV7-2|many
TGTGCCAGCAGCCCAGAGGGCAATCAGCCCCAGCATTTT
CASSPEGNQPQHF
>TRBJ1-1|TRBD1|14|TRBV10-3|-
TGTGCCATCAGTGTGGACAGGGTGAACACTGAAGCTTTCTTT
CAISVDRVNTEAFF
>TRBJ2-2|-|14|TRBV19|-
TGTGCCAGTAGTCCCGTAAGGAACACCGGGGAGCTGTTTTTT
CASSPVRNTGELFF
>TRBJ2-2|-|15|TRBV5-1|-
TGCGCCAGCAGCTTGATAGACGCGAACACCGGGGAGCTGTTTTTT
CASSLIDANTGELFF
>TRBJ2-7|-|13|TRBV5-5|few
TGTGCCAGCAGCTTTGGCGTTACCTACGAGCAGTACTTC
CASSFGVTYEQYF
>TRBJ2-2|-|15|TRBV20-1|few
TGCAGTGCTAGAGGACACCCGACGAACACCGGGGAGCTGTTTTTT
CSARGHPTNTGELFF
>TRBJ2-1|TRBD2|15|TRBV7-2|few
TGTGCCAGCAGCCCCGGAGGCGGGAGGTCCCATGAGCAGTTCTTC
CASSPGGGRSHEQFF
>TRBJ2-7|TRBD2|15|TRBV5-1|-
TGCGCCAGCAGCTTGCTTCCTAGCGGGAGATACGAGCAGTACTTC
CASSLLPSGRYEQYF